The rows below give T cell receptor beta chains drawn from one sample of a study of cytomegalovirus exposure and HLA in healthy donors. Data came from immunoSEQ multiplex PCR; TCRdb stores just in-frame clones and leaves some out. The sample lists 130,000 or so clones, approximately 90% occurring once. The sequenced sample was PBMCs. Every receptor here comes from a woman in her twenties or thirties in good health and CMV-seronegative. Both conserved end residues are part of each CDR3. The D gene is left open where the match is weak. Rows give clone size only sometimes, using once, few, many, or a class for an expanded clone.

CDR3aa: CSSSPNQENAFF
CDR3nt: TGTTCCAGCAGCCCAAACCAGGAAAACGCTTTCTTT
v_gene: TRBV7-9
j_gene: TRBJ1-1
d_gene: -
abundance: -

CDR3aa: CASSRIYNSPLHF
CDR3nt: TGTGCCAGCAGCCGTATCTATAATTCACCCCTCCACTTT
v_gene: TRBV14
j_gene: TRBJ1-6
d_gene: -
abundance: -

CDR3aa: CAWSPGTGGLEQYF
CDR3nt: TGTGCCTGGAGTCCTGGGACAGGGGGCCTCGAGCAGTACTTC
v_gene: TRBV30
j_gene: TRBJ2-7
d_gene: TRBD1
abundance: -

CDR3aa: CASSQGAGTALEAFF
CDR3nt: TGCGCCAGCAGCCAAGGTGCCGGGACAGCCCTTGAAGCTTTCTTT
v_gene: TRBV4-1
j_gene: TRBJ1-1
d_gene: TRBD1
abundance: once

CDR3aa: CASSHLSTHVSYEQYF
CDR3nt: TGCGCCAGCAGCCACCTTTCAACACATGTCTCCTACGAGCAGTACTTC
v_gene: TRBV4-3
j_gene: TRBJ2-7
d_gene: -
abundance: -

CDR3aa: CASSGSGGTDTQYF
CDR3nt: TGTGCCAGCAGTGGGTCGGGGGGCACAGATACGCAGTATTTT
v_gene: TRBV25-1
j_gene: TRBJ2-3
d_gene: -
abundance: -

CDR3aa: CASSSHRQGRNTGELFF
CDR3nt: TGTGCCAGCAGCTCTCACCGACAGGGGCGAAACACCGGGGAGCTGTTTTTT
v_gene: TRBV7-3
j_gene: TRBJ2-2
d_gene: TRBD1
abundance: -

CDR3aa: CASSIDRVGGTEAFF
CDR3nt: TGTGCCAGTAGTATCGACAGGGTAGGGGGAACTGAAGCTTTCTTT
v_gene: TRBV19
j_gene: TRBJ1-1
d_gene: TRBD1
abundance: -

CDR3aa: CASSWANRDDGYTF
CDR3nt: TGCGCCAGCAGCTGGGCAAACAGGGACGATGGCTACACCTTC
v_gene: TRBV5-1
j_gene: TRBJ1-2
d_gene: -
abundance: -

CDR3aa: CASEGVRDEKLFF
CDR3nt: TGTGCCAGCGAAGGGGTCAGGGATGAAAAACTGTTTTTT
v_gene: TRBV7-9
j_gene: TRBJ1-4
d_gene: -
abundance: -

CDR3aa: CASSLAALNGGRISPLHF
CDR3nt: TGTGCCAGCAGCTTAGCGGCCCTCAACGGCGGGCGCATATCACCCCTCCACTTT
v_gene: TRBV7-2
j_gene: TRBJ1-6
d_gene: -
abundance: -

CDR3aa: CASSQGVLRRGGRIDTQYF
CDR3nt: TGCGCCAGCAGCCAAGGGGTCCTGAGGCGGGGGGGCAGGATAGATACGCAGTATTTT
v_gene: TRBV4-1
j_gene: TRBJ2-3
d_gene: TRBD2
abundance: -

CDR3aa: CASSLSPVHEQYF
CDR3nt: TGTGCCAGCAGCTTGTCGCCGGTCCACGAGCAGTACTTC
v_gene: TRBV7-9
j_gene: TRBJ2-7
d_gene: -
abundance: -

CDR3aa: CASSPQGPPSEQYF
CDR3nt: TGTGCCAGCTCACCACAGGGGCCTCCTAGCGAGCAGTACTTC
v_gene: TRBV18
j_gene: TRBJ2-7
d_gene: -
abundance: -

CDR3aa: CASSFHLADLTYEQYF
CDR3nt: TGTGCCAGCAGTTTTCATTTAGCGGATCTTACCTACGAGCAGTACTTC
v_gene: TRBV28
j_gene: TRBJ2-7
d_gene: -
abundance: -

CDR3aa: CASSQLGLNQPQHF
CDR3nt: TGTGCCAGCAGTCAACTCGGACTGAATCAGCCCCAGCATTTT
v_gene: TRBV28
j_gene: TRBJ1-5
d_gene: -
abundance: -

CDR3aa: CAWSYFPLKVTGSYEQYF
CDR3nt: TGTGCCTGGAGTTACTTTCCGCTTAAAGTAACAGGCTCCTACGAGCAGTACTTC
v_gene: TRBV30
j_gene: TRBJ2-7
d_gene: -
abundance: -

CDR3aa: CASSDRQINNSPLHF
CDR3nt: TGTGCCAGCAGCGACCGACAGATAAATAATTCACCCCTCCACTTT
v_gene: TRBV11-2
j_gene: TRBJ1-6
d_gene: -
abundance: -

CDR3aa: CASSVAAGGSAADTQYF
CDR3nt: TGTGCCAGCAGCGTAGCAGCGGGGGGGAGCGCGGCAGATACGCAGTATTTT
v_gene: TRBV9
j_gene: TRBJ2-3
d_gene: TRBD2
abundance: -

CDR3aa: CAISESRGRAYGYTF
CDR3nt: TGTGCCATCAGTGAGTCGAGGGGGCGGGCCTATGGCTACACCTTC
v_gene: TRBV10-3
j_gene: TRBJ1-2
d_gene: TRBD1
abundance: -

CDR3aa: CASSLVGADEQYF
CDR3nt: TGTGCCAGCAGCTTAGTAGGGGCCGACGAGCAGTACTTC
v_gene: TRBV7-9
j_gene: TRBJ2-7
d_gene: -
abundance: -

CDR3aa: CASSIGTGINQPQHF
CDR3nt: TGTGCCAGTAGTATAGGGACAGGGATCAATCAGCCCCAGCATTTT
v_gene: TRBV19
j_gene: TRBJ1-5
d_gene: TRBD1
abundance: once

CDR3aa: CASSLWGGNTEAFF
CDR3nt: TGTGCCAGCAGTTTATGGGGGGGGAACACTGAAGCTTTCTTT
v_gene: TRBV28
j_gene: TRBJ1-1
d_gene: -
abundance: -

CDR3aa: CASSSPPGSGYNEQFF
CDR3nt: TGTGCCAGCAGCTCCCCGCCGGGTAGCGGTTACAATGAGCAGTTCTTC
v_gene: TRBV7-2
j_gene: TRBJ2-1
d_gene: -
abundance: -

CDR3aa: CAISALGQGARTSGRPISYEQYF
CDR3nt: TGTGCCATCAGTGCTTTAGGACAGGGGGCTAGGACTAGCGGGAGGCCGATCTCCTACGAGCAGTACTTC
v_gene: TRBV10-3
j_gene: TRBJ2-7
d_gene: TRBD2
abundance: -

CDR3aa: CASSLGRRGLANYGYTF
CDR3nt: TGTGCCAGCAGCTTAGGGCGGAGGGGACTAGCTAACTATGGCTACACCTTC
v_gene: TRBV7-2
j_gene: TRBJ1-2
d_gene: -
abundance: -

CDR3aa: CASSLFGGYGYTF
CDR3nt: TGTGCCAGCAGTTTATTCGGGGGCTATGGCTACACCTTC
v_gene: TRBV27
j_gene: TRBJ1-2
d_gene: -
abundance: -